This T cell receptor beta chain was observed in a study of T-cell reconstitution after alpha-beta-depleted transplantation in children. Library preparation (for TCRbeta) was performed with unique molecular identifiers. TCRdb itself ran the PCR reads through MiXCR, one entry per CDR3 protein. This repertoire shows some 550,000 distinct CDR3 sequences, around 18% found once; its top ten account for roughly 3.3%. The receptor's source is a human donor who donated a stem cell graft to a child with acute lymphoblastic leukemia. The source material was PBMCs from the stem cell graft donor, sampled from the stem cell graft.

For the CDR3, the DNA is TGTGCCAGCAGCTTAGGAGCAGGGTCCGGAAACATTCAGTACTTC. This translates into CASSLGAGSGNIQYF. V usage is TRBV7-2 and J usage is TRBJ2-4; the D gene is possibly TRBD1 (5 bases). Between the trimmed V and J ends, which lost 1 base and 6 bases, there was a span of 13 bases. The CDR3 totals 15 residues. Germline V gives CDR1 SGHTA, CDR2 FQGNSA. The full variable domain, completed using reference TRBV7-2 and TRBJ2-4, is GAGVSQSPSNKVTEKGKDVELRCDPISGHTALYWYRQSLGQGLEFLIYFQGNSAPDKSGLPSDRFSAERTGGSVSTLTIQRTQQEDSAVYLCASSLGAGSGNIQYFGAGTRLSVL.